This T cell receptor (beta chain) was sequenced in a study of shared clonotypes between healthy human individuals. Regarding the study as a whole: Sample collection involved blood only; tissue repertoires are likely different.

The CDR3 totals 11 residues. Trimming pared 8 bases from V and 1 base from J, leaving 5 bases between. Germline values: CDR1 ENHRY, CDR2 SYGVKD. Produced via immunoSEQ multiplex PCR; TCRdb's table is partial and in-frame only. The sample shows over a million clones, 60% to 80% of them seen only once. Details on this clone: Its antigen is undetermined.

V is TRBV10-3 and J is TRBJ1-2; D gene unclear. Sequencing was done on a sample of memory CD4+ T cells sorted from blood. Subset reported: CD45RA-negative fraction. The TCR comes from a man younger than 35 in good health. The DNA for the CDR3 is TGTGCCATCTTTGATAACTATGGCTACACCTTC. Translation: CAIFDNYGYTF.